The sample holds a few counts of the clone carrying this TCR beta chain. Its specificity is unknown. CDR1 is SGHRS and CDR2 is YFSETQ in the germline V gene. The CDR3 spans 13 residues. Trimming stripped 1 base from V and 3 bases from J, with 8 bases between. This sample stems from a study of beta chain features in type 1 diabetes. Whole-study results and caveats: TCRB repertoires of naive, central memory and Treg cells appeared more similar among patients than among healthy donors.

Sequencing targeted expressed TCRB transcripts, as all isolated RNA had been reverse transcribed. The protocol was immunoSEQ multiplex PCR, while the TCRdb copy is restricted to in-frame clones and leaves out a portion. The sample includes about 350,000 clones, around a fifth of them seen just once. This TCR came from a woman between 18 and 29 years old in good health. The sample taken for sequencing was naive CD4+ T cells from blood. The gene calls are TRBV5-1 and TRBJ2-7; D is perhaps TRBD2 (6 bases). The DNA of the CDR3 is TGCGCCAGCAGCTTGCCGGAGGGCTACGAGCAGTACTTC. Translating it yields CASSLPEGYEQYF. Based on the CDR3 plus reference TRBV5-1 and TRBJ2-7, the full variable domain is KAGVTQTPRYLIKTRGQQVTLSCSPISGHRSVSWYQQTPGQGLQFLFEYFSETQRNKGNFPGRFSGRQFSNSRSEMNVSTLELGDSALYLCASSLPEGYEQYFGPGTRLTVT.